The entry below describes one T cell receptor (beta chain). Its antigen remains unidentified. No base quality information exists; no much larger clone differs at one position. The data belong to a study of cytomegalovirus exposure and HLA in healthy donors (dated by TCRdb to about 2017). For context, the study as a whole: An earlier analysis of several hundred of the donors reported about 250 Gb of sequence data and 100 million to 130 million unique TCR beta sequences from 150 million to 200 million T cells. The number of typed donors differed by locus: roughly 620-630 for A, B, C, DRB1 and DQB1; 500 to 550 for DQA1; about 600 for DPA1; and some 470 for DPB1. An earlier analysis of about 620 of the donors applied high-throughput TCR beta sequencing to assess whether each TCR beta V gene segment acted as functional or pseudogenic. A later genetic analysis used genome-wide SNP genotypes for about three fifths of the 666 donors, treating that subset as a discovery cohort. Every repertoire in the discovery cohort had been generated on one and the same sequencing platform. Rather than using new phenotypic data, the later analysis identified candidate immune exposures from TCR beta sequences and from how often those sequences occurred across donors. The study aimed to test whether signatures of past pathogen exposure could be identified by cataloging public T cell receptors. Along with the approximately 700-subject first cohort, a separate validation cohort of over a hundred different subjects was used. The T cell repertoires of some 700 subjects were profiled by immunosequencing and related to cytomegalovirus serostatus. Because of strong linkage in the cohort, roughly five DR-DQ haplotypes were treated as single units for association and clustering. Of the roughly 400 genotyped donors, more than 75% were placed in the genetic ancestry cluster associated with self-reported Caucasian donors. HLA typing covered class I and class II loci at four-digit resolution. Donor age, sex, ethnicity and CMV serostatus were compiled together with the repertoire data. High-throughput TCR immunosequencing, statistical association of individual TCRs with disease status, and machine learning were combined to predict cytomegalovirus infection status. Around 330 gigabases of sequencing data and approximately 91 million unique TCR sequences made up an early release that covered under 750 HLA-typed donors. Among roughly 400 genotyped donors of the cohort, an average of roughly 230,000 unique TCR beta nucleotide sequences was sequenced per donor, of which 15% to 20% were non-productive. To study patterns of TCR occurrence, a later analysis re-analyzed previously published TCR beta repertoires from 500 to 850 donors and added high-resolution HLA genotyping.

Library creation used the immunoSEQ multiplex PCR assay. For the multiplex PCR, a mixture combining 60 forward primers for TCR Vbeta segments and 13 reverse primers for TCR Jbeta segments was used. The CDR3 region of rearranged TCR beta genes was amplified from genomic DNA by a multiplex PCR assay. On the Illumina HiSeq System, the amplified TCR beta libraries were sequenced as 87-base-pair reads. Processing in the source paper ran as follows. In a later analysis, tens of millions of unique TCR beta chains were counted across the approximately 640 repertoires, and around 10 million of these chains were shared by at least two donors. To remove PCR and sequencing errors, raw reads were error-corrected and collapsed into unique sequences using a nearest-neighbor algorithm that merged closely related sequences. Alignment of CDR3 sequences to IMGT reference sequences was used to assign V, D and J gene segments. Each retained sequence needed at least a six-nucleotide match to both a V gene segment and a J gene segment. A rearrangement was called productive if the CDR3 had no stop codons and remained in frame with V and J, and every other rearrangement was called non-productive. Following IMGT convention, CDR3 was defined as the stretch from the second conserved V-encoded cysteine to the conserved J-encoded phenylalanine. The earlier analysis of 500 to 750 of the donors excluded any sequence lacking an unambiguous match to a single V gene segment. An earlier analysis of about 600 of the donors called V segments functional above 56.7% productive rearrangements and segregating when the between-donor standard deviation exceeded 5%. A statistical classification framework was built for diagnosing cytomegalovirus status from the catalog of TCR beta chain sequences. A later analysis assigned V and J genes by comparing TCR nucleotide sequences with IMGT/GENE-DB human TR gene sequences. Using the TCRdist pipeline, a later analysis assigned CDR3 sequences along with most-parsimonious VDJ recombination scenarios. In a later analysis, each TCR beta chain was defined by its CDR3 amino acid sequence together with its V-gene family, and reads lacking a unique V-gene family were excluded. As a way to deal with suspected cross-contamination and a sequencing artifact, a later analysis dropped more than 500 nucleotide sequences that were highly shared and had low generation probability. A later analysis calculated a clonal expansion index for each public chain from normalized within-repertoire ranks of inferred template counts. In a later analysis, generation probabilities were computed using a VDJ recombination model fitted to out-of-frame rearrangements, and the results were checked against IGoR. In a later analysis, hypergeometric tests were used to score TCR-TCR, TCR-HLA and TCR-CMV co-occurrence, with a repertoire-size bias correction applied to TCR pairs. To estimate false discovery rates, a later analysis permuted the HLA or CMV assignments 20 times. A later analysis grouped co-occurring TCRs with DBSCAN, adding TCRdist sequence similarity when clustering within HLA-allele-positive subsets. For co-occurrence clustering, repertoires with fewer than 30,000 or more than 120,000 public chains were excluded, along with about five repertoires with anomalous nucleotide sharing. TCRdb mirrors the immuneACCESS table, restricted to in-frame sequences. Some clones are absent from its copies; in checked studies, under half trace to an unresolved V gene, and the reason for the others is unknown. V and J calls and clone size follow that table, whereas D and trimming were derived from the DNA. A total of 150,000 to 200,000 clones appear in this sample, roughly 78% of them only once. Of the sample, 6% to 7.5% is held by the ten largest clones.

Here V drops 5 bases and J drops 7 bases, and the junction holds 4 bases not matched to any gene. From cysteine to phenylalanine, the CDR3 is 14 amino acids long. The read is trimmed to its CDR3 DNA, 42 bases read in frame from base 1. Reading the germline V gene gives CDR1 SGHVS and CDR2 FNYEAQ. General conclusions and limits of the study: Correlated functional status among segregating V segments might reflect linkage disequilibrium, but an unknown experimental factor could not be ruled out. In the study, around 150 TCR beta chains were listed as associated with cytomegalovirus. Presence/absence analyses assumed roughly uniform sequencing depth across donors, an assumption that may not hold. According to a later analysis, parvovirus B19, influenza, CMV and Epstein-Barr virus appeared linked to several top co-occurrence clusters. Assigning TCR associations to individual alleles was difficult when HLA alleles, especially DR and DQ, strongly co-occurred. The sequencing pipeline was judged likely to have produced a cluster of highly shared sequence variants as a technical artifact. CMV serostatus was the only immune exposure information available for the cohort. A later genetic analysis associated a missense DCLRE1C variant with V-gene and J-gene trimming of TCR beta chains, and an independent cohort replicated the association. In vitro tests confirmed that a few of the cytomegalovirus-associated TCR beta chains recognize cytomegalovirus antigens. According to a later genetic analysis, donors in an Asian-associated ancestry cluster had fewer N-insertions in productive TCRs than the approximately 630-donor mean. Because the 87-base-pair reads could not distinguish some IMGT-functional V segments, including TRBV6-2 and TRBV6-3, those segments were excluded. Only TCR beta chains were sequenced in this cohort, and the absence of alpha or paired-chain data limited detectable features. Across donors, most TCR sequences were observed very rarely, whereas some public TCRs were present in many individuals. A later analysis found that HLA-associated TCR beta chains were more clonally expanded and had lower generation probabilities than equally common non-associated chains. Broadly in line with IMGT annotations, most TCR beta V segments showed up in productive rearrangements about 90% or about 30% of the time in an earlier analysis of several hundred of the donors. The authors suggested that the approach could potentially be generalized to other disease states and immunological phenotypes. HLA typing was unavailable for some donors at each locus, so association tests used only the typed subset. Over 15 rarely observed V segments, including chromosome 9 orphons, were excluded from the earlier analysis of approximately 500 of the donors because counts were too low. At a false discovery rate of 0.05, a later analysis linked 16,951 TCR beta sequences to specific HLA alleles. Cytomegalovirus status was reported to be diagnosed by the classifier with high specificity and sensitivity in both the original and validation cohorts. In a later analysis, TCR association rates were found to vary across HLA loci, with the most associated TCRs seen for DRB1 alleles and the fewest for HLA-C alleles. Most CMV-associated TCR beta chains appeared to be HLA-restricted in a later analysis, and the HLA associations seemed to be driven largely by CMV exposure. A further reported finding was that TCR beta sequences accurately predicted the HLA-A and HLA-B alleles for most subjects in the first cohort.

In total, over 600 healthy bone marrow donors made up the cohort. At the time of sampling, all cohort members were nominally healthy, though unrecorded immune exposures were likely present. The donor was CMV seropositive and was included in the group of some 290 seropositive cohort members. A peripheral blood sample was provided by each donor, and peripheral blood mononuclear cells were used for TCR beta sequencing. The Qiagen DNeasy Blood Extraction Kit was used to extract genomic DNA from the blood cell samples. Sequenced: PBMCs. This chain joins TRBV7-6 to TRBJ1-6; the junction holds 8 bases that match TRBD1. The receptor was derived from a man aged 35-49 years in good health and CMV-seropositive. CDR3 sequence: CASSAGGRNSPLHF. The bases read TGTGCCAGCAGCGCAGGGGGCAGGAATTCACCCCTCCACTTT.